This TCR beta chain was sequenced for a study of cytomegalovirus exposure and HLA in healthy donors. Findings and caveats of the study: Several of the most significant clusters were apparently associated with common viral pathogens in a later analysis.

The CDR3 is 14 amino acids. Germline V gene lookup returns CDR1 SGDLS and CDR2 YYNGEE. V was pared by 3 bases and J by 5 bases, with 5 bases of the junction left unmatched. Use of 60 Vbeta and 13 Jbeta primers characterized the PCR. Clones were sequenced by immunoSEQ multiplex PCR, and TCRdb holds only the in-frame ones, with some missing. In the table there are roughly 95,000 clones, over 60% of which are singletons. As regards this clone: Its antigen is currently unknown.

The receptor's source is a man aged 25-45 years in good health and CMV-seropositive. The chain couples TRBV9 to TRBJ1-1; TRBD1 agrees at 9 bases. Sequencing used PBMCs. CDR3 region: CASSAQGARTEAFF. The CDR3 DNA follows: TGTGCCAGCAGCGCACAGGGGGCGCGGACTGAAGCTTTCTTT.